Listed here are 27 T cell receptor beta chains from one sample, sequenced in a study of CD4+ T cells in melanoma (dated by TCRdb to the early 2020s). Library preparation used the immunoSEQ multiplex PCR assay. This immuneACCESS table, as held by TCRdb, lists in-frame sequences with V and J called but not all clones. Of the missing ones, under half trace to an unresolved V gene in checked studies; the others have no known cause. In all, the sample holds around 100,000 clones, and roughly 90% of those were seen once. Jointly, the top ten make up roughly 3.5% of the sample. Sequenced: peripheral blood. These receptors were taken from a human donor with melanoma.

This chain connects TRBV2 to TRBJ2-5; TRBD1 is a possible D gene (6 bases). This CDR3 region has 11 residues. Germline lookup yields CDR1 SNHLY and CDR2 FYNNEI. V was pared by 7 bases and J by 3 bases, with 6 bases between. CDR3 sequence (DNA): TGTGCCAGCAACAGGGAAGAGACCCAGTACTTC. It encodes CASNREETQYF.

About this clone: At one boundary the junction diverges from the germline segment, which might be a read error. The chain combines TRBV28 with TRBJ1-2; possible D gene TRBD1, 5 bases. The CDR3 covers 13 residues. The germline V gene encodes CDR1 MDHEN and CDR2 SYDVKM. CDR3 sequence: CASRGTALYAYTF. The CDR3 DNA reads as TGTGCCAGCAGGGGGACGGCTCTATATGCCTACACCTTC.

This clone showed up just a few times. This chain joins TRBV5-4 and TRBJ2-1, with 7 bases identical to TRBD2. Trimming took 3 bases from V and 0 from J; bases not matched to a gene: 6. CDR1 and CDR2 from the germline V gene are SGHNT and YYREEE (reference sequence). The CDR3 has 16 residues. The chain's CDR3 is CASSSSGMISYNEQFF. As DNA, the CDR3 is TGTGCCAGCAGCTCGAGCGGGATGATCTCCTACAATGAGCAGTTCTTC.

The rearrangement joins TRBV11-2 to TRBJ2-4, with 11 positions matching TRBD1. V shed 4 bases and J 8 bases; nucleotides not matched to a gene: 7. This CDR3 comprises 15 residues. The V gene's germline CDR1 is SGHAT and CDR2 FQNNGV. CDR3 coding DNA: TGTGCCAGCAGCTCCCTCGGGACAGGGGGGGACATTCAGTACTTC. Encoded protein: CASSSLGTGGDIQYF. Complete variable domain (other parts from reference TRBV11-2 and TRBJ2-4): EAGVAQSPRYKIIEKRQSVAFWCNPISGHATLYWYQQILGQGPKLLIQFQNNGVVDDSQLPKDRFSAERLKGVDSTLKIQPAKLEDSAVYLCASSSLGTGGDIQYFGAGTRLSVL.

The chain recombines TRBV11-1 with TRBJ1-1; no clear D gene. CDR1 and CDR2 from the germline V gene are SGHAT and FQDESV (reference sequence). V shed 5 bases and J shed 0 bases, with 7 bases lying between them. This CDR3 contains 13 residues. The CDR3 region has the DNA TGTGCCAGCAGCGCGCAGGTGAACACTGAAGCTTTCTTT. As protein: CASSAQVNTEAFF.

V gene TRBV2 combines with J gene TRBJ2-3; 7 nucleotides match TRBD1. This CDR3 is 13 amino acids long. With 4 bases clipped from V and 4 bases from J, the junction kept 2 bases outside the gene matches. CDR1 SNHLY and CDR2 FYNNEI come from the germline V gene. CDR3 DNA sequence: TGTGCCAGCAGTGGACAGGGACCAGATACGCAGTATTTT. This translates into CASSGQGPDTQYF.

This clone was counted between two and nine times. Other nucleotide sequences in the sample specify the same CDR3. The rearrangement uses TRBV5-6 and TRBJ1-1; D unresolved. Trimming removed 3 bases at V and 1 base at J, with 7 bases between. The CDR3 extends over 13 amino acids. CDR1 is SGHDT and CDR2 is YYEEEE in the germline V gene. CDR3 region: CASSYQGNTEAFF. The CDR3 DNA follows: TGTGCCAGCAGCTACCAAGGGAACACTGAAGCTTTCTTT.

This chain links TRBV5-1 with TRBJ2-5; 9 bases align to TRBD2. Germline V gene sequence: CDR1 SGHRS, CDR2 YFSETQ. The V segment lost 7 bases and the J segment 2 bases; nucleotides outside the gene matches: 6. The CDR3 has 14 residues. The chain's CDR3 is CASGDSGGQETQYF. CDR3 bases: TGCGCCAGCGGGGATAGCGGGGGACAAGAGACCCAGTACTTC.

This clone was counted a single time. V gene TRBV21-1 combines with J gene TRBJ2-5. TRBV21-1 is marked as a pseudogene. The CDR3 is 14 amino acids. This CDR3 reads CASSKARPQETQYF. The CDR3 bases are TGTGCCAGCAGCAAAGCGAGACCCCAAGAGACCCAGTACTTC.

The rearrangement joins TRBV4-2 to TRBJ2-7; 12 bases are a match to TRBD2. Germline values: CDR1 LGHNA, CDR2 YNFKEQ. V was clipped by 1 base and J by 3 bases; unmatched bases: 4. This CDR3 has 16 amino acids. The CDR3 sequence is CASSQGTSGGIYEQYF. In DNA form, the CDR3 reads TGTGCCAGCAGCCAAGGTACTAGCGGGGGGATCTACGAGCAGTACTTC.

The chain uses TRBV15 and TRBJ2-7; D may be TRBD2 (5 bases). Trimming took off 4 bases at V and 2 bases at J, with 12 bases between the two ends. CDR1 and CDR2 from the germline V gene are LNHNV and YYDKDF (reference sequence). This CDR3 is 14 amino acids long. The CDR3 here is CATSTPARAYEQYF. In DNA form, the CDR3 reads TGTGCCACCAGCACCCCCGCGCGGGCCTACGAGCAGTACTTC.

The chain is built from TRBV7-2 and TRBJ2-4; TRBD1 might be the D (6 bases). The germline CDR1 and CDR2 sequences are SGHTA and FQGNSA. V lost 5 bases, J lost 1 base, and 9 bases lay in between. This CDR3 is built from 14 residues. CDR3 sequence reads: CASSLQGAKNIQYF. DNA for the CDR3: TGTGCCAGCAGCCTGCAGGGGGCCAAAAACATTCAGTACTTC.

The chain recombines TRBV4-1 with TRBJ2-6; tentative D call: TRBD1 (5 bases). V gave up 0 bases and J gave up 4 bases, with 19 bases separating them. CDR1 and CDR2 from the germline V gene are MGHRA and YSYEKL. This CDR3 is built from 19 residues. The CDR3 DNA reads TGCGCCAGCAGCCAAGATAAGGGGTCCGCGTCGTCCGGGGCCAACGTCCTGACTTTC. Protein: CASSQDKGSASSGANVLTF.

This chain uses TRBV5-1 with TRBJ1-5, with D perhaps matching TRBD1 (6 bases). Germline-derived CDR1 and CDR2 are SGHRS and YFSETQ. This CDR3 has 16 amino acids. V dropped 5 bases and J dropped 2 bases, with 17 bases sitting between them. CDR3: CASSPGARIGNQPQHF. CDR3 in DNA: TGCGCCAGCAGTCCGGGGGCGCGGATAGGCAATCAGCCCCAGCATTTT.

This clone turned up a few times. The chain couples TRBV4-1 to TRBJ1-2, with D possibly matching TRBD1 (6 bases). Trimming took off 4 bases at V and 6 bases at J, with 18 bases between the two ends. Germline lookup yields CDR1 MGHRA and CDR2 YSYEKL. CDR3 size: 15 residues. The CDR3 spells CASSPQGARGNGYTF. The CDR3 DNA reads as TGCGCCAGCAGCCCACAGGGTGCGAGGGGGAATGGCTACACCTTC.

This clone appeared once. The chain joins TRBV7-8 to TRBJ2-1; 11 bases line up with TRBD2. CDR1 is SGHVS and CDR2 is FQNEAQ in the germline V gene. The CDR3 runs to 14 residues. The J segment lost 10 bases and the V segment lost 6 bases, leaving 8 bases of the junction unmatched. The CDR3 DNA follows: TGTGCCAGCAGTTTTAGCGGGAGGGCTAAAGAGCAGTTCTTC. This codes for CASSFSGRAKEQFF.

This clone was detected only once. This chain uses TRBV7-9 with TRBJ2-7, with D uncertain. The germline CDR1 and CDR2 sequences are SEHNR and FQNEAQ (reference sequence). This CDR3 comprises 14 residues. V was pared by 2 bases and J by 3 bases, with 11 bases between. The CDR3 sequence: CASSLSVSLYEQYF. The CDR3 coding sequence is TGTGCCAGCAGCTTATCGGTTAGTCTCTACGAGCAGTACTTC. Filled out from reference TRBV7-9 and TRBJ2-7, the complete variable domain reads DTGVSQNPRHKITKRGQNVTFRCDPISEHNRLYWYRQTLGQGPEFLTYFQNEAQLEKSRLLSDRFSAERPKGSFSTLEIQRTEQGDSAMYLCASSLSVSLYEQYFGPGTRLTVT.

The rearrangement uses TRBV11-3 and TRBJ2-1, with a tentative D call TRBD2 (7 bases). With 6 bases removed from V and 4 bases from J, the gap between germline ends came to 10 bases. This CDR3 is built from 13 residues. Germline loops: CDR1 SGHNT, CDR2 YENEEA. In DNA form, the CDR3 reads TGTGCCAGCAGTAGGGGGGGATACAATGAGCAGTTCTTC. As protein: CASSRGGYNEQFF. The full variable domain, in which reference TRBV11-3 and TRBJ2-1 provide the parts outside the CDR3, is EAGVVQSPRYKIIEKKQPVAFWCNPISGHNTLYWYLQNLGQGPELLIRYENEEAVDDSQLPKDRFSAERLKGVDSTLKIQPAELGDSAVYLCASSRGGYNEQFFGPGTRLTVL.

This CDR3 reads CASSPEGLAGSNYNTGELFF. The CDR3 bases are TGCGCCAGCAGCCCCGAGGGACTAGCGGGATCCAACTACAACACCGGGGAGCTGTTTTTT. V gene TRBV4-1 combines with J gene TRBJ2-2; the match to TRBD2 covers 13 bases. V lost 4 bases, J lost 2 bases, and 13 bases stayed unmatched. CDR3 length: 20 amino acids. Germline values: CDR1 MGHRA, CDR2 YSYEKL.

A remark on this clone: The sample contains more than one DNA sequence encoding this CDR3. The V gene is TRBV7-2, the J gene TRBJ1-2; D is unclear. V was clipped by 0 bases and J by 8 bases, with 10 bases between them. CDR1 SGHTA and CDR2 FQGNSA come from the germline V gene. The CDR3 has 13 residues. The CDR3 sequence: CASSLAGSGGYTF. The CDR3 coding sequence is TGTGCCAGCAGCTTAGCCGGGTCCGGAGGCTACACCTTC. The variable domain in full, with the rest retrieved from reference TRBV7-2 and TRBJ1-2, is GAGVSQSPSNKVTEKGKDVELRCDPISGHTALYWYRQSLGQGLEFLIYFQGNSAPDKSGLPSDRFSAERTGGSVSTLTIQRTQQEDSAVYLCASSLAGSGGYTFGSGTRLTVV.

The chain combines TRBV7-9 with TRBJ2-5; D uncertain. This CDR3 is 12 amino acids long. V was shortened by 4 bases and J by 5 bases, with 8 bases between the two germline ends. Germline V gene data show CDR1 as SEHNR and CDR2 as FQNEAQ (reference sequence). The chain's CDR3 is CASSYSLETQYF. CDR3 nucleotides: TGTGCCAGCAGCTATAGCTTGGAGACCCAGTACTTC. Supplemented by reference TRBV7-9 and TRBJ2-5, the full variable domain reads DTGVSQNPRHKITKRGQNVTFRCDPISEHNRLYWYRQTLGQGPEFLTYFQNEAQLEKSRLLSDRFSAERPKGSFSTLEIQRTEQGDSAMYLCASSYSLETQYFGPGTRLLVL.

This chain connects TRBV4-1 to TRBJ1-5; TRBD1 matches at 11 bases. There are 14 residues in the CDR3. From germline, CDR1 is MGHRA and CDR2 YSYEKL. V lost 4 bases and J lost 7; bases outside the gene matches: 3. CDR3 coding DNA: TGCGCCAGCAGCCGGACAGGGGGCGAGCAGCCCCAGCATTTT. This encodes CASSRTGGEQPQHF.

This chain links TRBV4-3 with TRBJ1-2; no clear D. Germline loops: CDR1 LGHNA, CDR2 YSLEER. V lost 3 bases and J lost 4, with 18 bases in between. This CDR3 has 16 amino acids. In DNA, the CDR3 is TGCGCCAGCAGCCAGAATATGGGGAGTGAGGGCTATGGCTACACCTTC. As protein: CASSQNMGSEGYGYTF.

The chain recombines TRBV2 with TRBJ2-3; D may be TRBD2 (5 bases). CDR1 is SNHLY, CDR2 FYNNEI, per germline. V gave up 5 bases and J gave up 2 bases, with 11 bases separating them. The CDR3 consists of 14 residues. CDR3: CASSPRTPTDTQYF. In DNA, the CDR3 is TGTGCCAGCAGTCCGCGGACTCCCACAGATACGCAGTATTTT.

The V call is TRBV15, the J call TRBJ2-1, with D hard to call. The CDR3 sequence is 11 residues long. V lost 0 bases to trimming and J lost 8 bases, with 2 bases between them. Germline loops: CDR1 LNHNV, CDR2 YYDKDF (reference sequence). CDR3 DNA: TGTGCCACCAGCAGAGAATATGAGCAGTTCTTC. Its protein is CATSREYEQFF.

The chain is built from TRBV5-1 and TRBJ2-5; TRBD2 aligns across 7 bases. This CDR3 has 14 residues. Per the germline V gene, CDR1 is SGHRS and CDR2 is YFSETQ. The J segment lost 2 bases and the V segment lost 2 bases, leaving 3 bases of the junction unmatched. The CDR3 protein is CASSLWGGQETQYF. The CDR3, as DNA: TGCGCCAGCAGCTTATGGGGGGGACAAGAGACCCAGTACTTC.

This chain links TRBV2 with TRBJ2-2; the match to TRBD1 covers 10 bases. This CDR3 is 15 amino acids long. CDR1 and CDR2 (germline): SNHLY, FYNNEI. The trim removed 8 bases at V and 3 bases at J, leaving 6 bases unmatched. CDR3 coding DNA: TGTGCCAGCGGGGAGGACAGGGGGTACACCGGGGAGCTGTTTTTT. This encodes CASGEDRGYTGELFF.